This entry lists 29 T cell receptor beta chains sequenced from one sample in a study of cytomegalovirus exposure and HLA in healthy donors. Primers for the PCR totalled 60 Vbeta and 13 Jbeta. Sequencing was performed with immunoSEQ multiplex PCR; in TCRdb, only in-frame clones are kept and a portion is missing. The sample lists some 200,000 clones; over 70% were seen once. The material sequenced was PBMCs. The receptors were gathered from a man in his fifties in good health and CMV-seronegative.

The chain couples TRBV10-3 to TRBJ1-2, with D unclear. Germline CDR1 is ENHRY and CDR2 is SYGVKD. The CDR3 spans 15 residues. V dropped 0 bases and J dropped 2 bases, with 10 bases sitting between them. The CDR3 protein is CAISESRTVNYGYTF. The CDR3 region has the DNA TGTGCCATCAGTGAGTCGAGGACTGTGAACTATGGCTACACCTTC.

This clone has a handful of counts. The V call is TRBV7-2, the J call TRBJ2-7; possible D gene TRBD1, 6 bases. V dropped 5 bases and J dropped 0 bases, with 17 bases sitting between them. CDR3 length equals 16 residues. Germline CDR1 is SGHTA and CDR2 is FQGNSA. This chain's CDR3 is CASSITGTTSSYEQYF. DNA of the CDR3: TGTGCCAGCAGCATAACCGGGACAACAAGCTCCTACGAGCAGTACTTC.

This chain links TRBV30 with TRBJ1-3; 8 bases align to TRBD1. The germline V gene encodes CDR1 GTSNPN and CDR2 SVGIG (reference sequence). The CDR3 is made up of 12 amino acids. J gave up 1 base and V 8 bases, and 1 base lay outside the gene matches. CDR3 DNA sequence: TGTGCCCGACAGGGGTCTGGAAACACCATATATTTT. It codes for CARQGSGNTIYF.

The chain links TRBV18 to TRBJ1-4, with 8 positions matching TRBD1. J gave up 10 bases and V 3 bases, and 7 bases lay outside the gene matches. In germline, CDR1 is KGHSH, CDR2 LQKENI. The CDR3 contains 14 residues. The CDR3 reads CASSPDREYGKLFF. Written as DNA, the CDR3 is TGTGCCAGCTCACCGGACAGGGAATACGGAAAACTGTTTTTT.

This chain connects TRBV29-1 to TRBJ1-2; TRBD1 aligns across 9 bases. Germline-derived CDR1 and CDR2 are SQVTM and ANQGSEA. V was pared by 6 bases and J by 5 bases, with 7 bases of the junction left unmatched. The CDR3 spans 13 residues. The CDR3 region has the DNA TGCAGCGTCCAACGGGACAGGGATTATGGCTACACCTTC. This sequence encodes CSVQRDRDYGYTF.

The CDR3 DNA reads as TGTGCCAGCAGCGGGGGGACTGGAAACACCATATATTTT. Protein sequence: CASSGGTGNTIYF. The V call is TRBV7-3, the J call TRBJ1-3; tentative D call: TRBD1 (5 bases). The V end was cut by 5 bases, the J end by 2 bases, with 7 bases between. The CDR3 extends over 13 amino acids. Germline-derived CDR1 and CDR2 are SGHTA and FQGTGA.

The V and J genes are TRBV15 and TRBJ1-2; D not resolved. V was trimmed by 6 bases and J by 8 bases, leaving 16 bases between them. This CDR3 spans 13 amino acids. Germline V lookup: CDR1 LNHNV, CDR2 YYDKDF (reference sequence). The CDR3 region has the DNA TGTGCCACCAGAGACATTCTAACCCCCGGCTACACCTTC. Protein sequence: CATRDILTPGYTF.

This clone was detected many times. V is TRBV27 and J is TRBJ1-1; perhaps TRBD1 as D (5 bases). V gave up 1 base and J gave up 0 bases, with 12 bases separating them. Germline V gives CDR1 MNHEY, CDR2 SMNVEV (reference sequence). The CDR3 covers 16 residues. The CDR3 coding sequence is TGTGCCAGCAGTTTATTGGGGGGTCGGGTGAACACTGAAGCTTTCTTT. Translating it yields CASSLLGGRVNTEAFF.

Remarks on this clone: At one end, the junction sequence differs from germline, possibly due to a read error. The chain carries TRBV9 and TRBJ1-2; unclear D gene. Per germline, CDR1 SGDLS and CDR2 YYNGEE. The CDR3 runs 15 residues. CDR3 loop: CASSAQSGLNYDYTF. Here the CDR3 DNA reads TGTGCCAGCAGCGCCCAAAGTGGACTAAACTATGACTACACCTTC.

The CDR3 is CASSLVTGGGNTEAFF. CDR3 in DNA: TGTGCCAGCAGCTTAGTCACAGGGGGAGGGAACACTGAAGCTTTCTTT. The rearrangement uses TRBV7-9 and TRBJ1-1; 8 bases align to TRBD1. Germline CDR1 reads SEHNR; CDR2 reads FQNEAQ (reference sequence). This CDR3 is 16 amino acids long. J lost 1 base, V lost 1 base, and 5 bases had no gene match.

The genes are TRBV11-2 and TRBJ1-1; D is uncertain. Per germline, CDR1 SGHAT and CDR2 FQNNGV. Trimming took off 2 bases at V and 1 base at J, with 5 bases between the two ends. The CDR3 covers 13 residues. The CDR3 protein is CASSLRSNTEAFF. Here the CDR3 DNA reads TGTGCCAGCAGCTTACGGTCGAACACTGAAGCTTTCTTT.

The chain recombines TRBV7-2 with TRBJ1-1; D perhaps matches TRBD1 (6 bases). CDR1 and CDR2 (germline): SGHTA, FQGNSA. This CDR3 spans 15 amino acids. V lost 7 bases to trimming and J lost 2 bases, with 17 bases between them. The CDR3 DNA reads TGTGCCAGCACCCCCGGGGGGCGCATTAACACTGAAGCTTTCTTT. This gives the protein CASTPGGRINTEAFF.

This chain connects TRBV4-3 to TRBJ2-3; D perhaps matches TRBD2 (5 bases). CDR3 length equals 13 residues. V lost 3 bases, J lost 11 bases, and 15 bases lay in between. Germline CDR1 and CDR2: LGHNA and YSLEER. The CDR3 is CASSQLPSEGQYF. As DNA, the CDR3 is TGCGCCAGCAGCCAGCTACCCTCCGAGGGGCAGTATTTT.

CDR3 DNA: TGTGCCAGCAGTCTCAGGGGCAATCAGCCCCAGCATTTT. It translates to CASSLRGNQPQHF. The V gene is TRBV6-1, the J gene TRBJ1-5; D may be TRBD1 (5 bases). In germline, CDR1 is MNHNS, CDR2 SASEGT. The germline V and J ends were trimmed by 5 bases and 2 bases, with 7 bases remaining between them. The CDR3 consists of 13 residues.

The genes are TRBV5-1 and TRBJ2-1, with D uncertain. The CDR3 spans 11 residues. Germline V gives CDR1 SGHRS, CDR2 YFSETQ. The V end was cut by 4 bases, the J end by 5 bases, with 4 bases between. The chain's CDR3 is CASSADNEQFF. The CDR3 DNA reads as TGCGCCAGCAGCGCAGACAATGAGCAGTTCTTC.

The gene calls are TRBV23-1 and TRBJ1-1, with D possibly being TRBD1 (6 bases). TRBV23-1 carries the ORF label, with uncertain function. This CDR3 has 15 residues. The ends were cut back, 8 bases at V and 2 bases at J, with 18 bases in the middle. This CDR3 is CASGAIRGGNTEAFF. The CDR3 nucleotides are TGCGCCAGCGGAGCTATCAGGGGTGGCAACACTGAAGCTTTCTTT.

CDR3 residues: CASRRGTSGVADTQYF. CDR3 bases: TGTGCCAGTCGTAGGGGGACTAGCGGGGTTGCAGATACGCAGTATTTT. V and J are TRBV13 and TRBJ2-3; 13 nucleotides agree with TRBD2. The CDR3 is 16 residues long. CDR1 is PRHDT, CDR2 FYEKMQ, per germline (reference sequence). The trim removed 9 bases at V and 4 bases at J, leaving 10 bases unmatched.

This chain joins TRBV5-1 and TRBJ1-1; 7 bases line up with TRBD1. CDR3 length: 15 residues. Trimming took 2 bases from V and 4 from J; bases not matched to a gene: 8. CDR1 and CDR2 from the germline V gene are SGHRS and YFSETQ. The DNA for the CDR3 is TGCGCCAGCAGCTTCACTACAGGGGTCGGCACTGAAGCTTTCTTT. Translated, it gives CASSFTTGVGTEAFF.

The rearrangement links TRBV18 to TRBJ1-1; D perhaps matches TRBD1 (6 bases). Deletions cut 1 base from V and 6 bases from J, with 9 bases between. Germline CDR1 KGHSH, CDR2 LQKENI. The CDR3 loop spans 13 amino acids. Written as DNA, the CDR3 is TGTGCCAGCTCACCACGAGACAGGTCTGAAGCTTTCTTT. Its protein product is CASSPRDRSEAFF.

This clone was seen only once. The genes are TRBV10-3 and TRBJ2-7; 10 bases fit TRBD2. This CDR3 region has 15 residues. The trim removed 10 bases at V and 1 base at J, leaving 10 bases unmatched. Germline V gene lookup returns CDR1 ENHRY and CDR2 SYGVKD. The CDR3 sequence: CATSGGEVVSYEQYF. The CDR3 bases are TGTGCCACCAGCGGGGGGGAGGTCGTATCCTACGAGCAGTACTTC.

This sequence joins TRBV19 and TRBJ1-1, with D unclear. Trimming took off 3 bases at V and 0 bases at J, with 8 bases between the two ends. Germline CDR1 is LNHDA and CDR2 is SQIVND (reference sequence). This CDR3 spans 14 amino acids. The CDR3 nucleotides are TGTGCCAGTAGTATTCGACTCCTGAACACTGAAGCTTTCTTT. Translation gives CASSIRLLNTEAFF.

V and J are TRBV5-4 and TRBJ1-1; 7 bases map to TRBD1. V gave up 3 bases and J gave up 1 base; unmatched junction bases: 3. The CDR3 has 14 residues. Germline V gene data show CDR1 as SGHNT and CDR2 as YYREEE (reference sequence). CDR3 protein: CASSSRDRNTEAFF. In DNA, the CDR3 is TGTGCCAGCAGCTCCCGGGACAGGAACACTGAAGCTTTCTTT.

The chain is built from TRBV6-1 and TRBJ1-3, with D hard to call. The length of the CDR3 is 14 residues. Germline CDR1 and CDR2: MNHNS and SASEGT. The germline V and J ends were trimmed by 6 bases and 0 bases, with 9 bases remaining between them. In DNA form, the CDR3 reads TGTGCCAGCAGACAGAGTCTCTCTGGAAACACCATATATTTT. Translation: CASRQSLSGNTIYF.

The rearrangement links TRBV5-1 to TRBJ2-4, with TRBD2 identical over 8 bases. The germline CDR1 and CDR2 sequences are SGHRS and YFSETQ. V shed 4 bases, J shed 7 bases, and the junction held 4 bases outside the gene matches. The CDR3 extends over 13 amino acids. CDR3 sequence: CASSPTGGNIQYF. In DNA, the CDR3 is TGCGCCAGCAGCCCAACGGGGGGGAACATTCAGTACTTC. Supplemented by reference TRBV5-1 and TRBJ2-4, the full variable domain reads KAGVTQTPRYLIKTRGQQVTLSCSPISGHRSVSWYQQTPGQGLQFLFEYFSETQRNKGNFPGRFSGRQFSNSRSEMNVSTLELGDSALYLCASSPTGGNIQYFGAGTRLSVL.

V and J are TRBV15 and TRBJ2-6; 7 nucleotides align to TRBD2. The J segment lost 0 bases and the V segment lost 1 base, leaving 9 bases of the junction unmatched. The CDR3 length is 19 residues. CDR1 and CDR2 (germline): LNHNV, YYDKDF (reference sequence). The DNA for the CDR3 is TGTGCCACCAGCAGAGGTGGGGGGGGAAGAATCTCTGGGGCCAACGTCCTGACTTTC. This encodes CATSRGGGGRISGANVLTF. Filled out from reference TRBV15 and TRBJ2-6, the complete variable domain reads DAMVIQNPRYQVTQFGKPVTLSCSQTLNHNVMYWYQQKSSQAPKLLFHYYDKDFNNEADTPDNFQSRRPNTSFCFLDIRSPGLGDTAMYLCATSRGGGGRISGANVLTFGAGSRLTVL.

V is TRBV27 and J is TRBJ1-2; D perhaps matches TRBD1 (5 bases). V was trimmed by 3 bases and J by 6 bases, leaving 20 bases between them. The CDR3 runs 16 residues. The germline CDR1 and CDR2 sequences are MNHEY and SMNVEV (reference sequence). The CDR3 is CASSLGRSWAKNGYTF. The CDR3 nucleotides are TGTGCCAGCAGTTTGGGGCGGAGTTGGGCAAAAAATGGCTACACCTTC.

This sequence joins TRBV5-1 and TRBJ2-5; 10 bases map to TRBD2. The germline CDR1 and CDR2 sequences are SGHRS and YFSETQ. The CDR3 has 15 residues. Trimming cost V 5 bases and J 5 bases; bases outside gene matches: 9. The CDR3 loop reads CASSRSGGALETQYF. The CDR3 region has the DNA TGCGCCAGCAGTAGAAGCGGGGGGGCTTTGGAGACCCAGTACTTC.

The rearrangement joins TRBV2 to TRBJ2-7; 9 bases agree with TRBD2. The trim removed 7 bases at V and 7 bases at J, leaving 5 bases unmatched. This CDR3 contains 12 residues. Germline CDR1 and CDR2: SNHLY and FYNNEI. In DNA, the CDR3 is TGTGCCAGCAAAGCGGGGGGACGAGAGCAGTACTTC. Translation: CASKAGGREQYF.

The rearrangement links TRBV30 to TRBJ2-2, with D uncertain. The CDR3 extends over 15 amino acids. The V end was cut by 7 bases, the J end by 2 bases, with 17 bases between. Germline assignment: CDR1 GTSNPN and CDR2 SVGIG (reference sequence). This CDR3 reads CASRPGRLNTGELFF. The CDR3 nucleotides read TGTGCCTCCCGCCCGGGTCGATTAAACACCGGGGAGCTGTTTTTT.